The clone carrying this TCR beta chain was found many times. Its cognate antigen is unknown. V trimming: 0 bases; J trimming: 5 bases; junction bases outside the gene matches: 3. This CDR3 has 16 amino acids. Germline V lookup: CDR1 MNHEY, CDR2 SVGEGT. TCR beta CDR3 regions were amplified from RNA. RT-PCR in the first round (using the HTBI primer set) targeted the TCR CDR3. TCRdb used MiXCR to reprocess the multiplex PCR reads, holding one entry per CDR3 protein. The sample lists roughly 350,000 distinct CDR3 sequences; about 14% were seen once. The data originate from a study of T cells in Graves' hyperthyroidism and ophthalmopathy. Study-wide background: Before any treatment, at initial diagnosis, peripheral blood was collected.

Study-wide points: Within blood appeared most thyroid clonotypes that had expanded above 0.001.

This TCR came from a woman aged 25 to 45 with Graves' ophthalmopathy. Sequencing used blood. The chain uses TRBV6-2 or TRBV6-3 and TRBJ2-1, with 11 bases fitting TRBD2. CDR3 residues: CASSYSSTSGDNEQFF. CDR3 DNA: TGTGCCAGCAGTTACTCGTCGACTAGCGGGGACAATGAGCAGTTCTTC.